The present entry profiles one T cell receptor (beta chain) with its context. This sample was taken from a study of CD8 T cells in Susac syndrome. The CDR3 is made up of 13 amino acids. V lost 4 bases, J lost 5 bases, and 14 bases lay in between. Per the germline V gene, CDR1 is GTSNPN and CDR2 is SVGIG (reference sequence). A quantity of about 0.5 to 1 ug RNA underwent reverse transcription using random hexamers. MiXCR was run by TCRdb on the immunoSEQ multiplex PCR reads, yielding one entry per CDR3 protein. The data show 180,000 or so distinct CDR3 sequences, around 94% seen once. The receptor was isolated from a human donor in good health. V gene TRBV30 combines with J gene TRBJ1-2; unclear D gene. Sequenced material: CD4+ T cells from PBMCs. CDR3 region: CAWNVMGRYGYTF. The CDR3 DNA reads as TGTGCCTGGAACGTGATGGGTCGGTATGGCTACACCTTC. The full variable domain, completed using reference TRBV30 and TRBJ1-2, is SQTIHQWPATLVQPVGSPLSLECTVEGTSNPNLYWYRQAAGRGLQLLFYSVGIGQISSEVPQNLSASRPQDRQFILSSKKLLLSDSGFYLCAWNVMGRYGYTFGSGTRLTVV.